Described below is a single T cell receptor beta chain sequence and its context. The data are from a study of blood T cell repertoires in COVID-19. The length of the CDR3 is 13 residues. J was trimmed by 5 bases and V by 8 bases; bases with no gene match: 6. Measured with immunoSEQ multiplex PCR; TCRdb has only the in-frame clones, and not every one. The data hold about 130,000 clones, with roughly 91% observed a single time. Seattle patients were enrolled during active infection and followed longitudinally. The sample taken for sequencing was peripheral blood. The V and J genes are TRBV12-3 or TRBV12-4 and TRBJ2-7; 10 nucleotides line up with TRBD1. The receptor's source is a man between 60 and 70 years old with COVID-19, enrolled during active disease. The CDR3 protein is CASGRQGAHEQYF. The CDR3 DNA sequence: TGTGCCAGCGGTCGACAGGGGGCTCACGAGCAGTACTTC.